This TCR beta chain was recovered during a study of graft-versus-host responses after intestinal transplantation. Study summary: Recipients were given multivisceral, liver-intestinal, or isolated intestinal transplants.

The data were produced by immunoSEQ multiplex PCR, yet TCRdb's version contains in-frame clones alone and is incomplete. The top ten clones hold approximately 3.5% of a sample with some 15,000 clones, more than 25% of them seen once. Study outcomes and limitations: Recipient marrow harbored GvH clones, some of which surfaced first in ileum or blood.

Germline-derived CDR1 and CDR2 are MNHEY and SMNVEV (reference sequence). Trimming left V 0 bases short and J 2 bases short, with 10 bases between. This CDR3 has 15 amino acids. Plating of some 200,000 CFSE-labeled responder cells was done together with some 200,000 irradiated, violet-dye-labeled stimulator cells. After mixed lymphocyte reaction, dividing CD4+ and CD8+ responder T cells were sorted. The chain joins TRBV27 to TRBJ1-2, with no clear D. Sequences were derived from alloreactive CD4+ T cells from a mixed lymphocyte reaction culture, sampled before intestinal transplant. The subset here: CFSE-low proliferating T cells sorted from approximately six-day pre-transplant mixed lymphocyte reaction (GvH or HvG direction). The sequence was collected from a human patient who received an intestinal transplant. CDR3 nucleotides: TGTGCCAGCAGTTTATCAGGGTGGACCAACTATGGCTACACCTTC. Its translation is CASSLSGWTNYGYTF.